These T cell receptor beta chains were read from a single sample in a study of blood T cell repertoires in COVID-19. TCRdb's table, derived via immunoSEQ multiplex PCR, lists solely in-frame clones and lacks some. The sample holds 94,000 or so clones; 75% to 85% are singletons and the top ten take roughly 25%. Material: peripheral blood. The receptors come from a man aged 60-69 years with acute or convalescent COVID-19. Both conserved end residues are part of each CDR3. The order of the fields is CDR3 DNA, CDR3 protein, D gene, V gene, clone size, J gene. The D gene is left open where the match is weak. Clone size is stated in some rows and not others, as once, few, many or a class when expanded.

CDR3 DNA: TGTGCCAGCTCACCACCGGACAGGGGTGAGCAGTTCTTC
CDR3 protein: CASSPPDRGEQFF
D gene: TRBD1
V gene: TRBV18
clone size: -
J gene: TRBJ2-1

CDR3 DNA: TGTGCCAGCAGCACAGTGGGTTTCGGCAATCAGCCCCAGCATTTT
CDR3 protein: CASSTVGFGNQPQHF
D gene: -
V gene: TRBV6-5
clone size: -
J gene: TRBJ1-5

CDR3 DNA: TGTGCCAGCTCCGGCGGGGGGGCCCGGGAGCTGTTTTTT
CDR3 protein: CASSGGGARELFF
D gene: TRBD2
V gene: TRBV18
clone size: -
J gene: TRBJ2-2

CDR3 DNA: TGTGCCACCAGCAGCGGAACAGGGGGGGAAATTGAAGCTTTCTTT
CDR3 protein: CATSSGTGGEIEAFF
D gene: TRBD1
V gene: TRBV15
clone size: -
J gene: TRBJ1-1

CDR3 DNA: TGTGCCAGCAGCTCCCGTCAGGGGACAGTCTATGGCTACACCTTC
CDR3 protein: CASSSRQGTVYGYTF
D gene: TRBD1
V gene: TRBV7-2
clone size: -
J gene: TRBJ1-2

CDR3 DNA: TGCGCCAGCAGCTCGATGACAGCTAACTATGGCTACACCTTC
CDR3 protein: CASSSMTANYGYTF
D gene: -
V gene: TRBV5-1
clone size: few
J gene: TRBJ1-2

CDR3 DNA: TGTGCCAGCAGCCCAACAGGGGCCCTCGGGGCCAACGTCCTGACTTTC
CDR3 protein: CASSPTGALGANVLTF
D gene: TRBD1
V gene: TRBV11-2
clone size: -
J gene: TRBJ2-6

CDR3 DNA: TGTGCCAGCAGCCGAGTATTAGCGGGGGGTTACGAGCAGTACTTC
CDR3 protein: CASSRVLAGGYEQYF
D gene: TRBD2
V gene: TRBV7-8
clone size: -
J gene: TRBJ2-7

CDR3 DNA: TGTGCCAGCAGGAGCGGGGGGGCCGACTACAATGAGCAGTTCTTC
CDR3 protein: CASRSGGADYNEQFF
D gene: TRBD2
V gene: TRBV7-9
clone size: -
J gene: TRBJ2-1

CDR3 DNA: TGCAGCGTTGAAGGGCAGGGGGCCAATGAGCAGTTCTTC
CDR3 protein: CSVEGQGANEQFF
D gene: TRBD1
V gene: TRBV29-1
clone size: -
J gene: TRBJ2-1

CDR3 DNA: TGTGCCAGCCACGGCGGGGGGGCGCAAAACACTGAAGCTTTCTTT
CDR3 protein: CASHGGGAQNTEAFF
D gene: -
V gene: TRBV6-5
clone size: -
J gene: TRBJ1-1

CDR3 DNA: TGCGCCAGCCGGAGCGGACAGGGGGGTTCCCCTAACTATGGCTACACCTTC
CDR3 protein: CASRSGQGGSPNYGYTF
D gene: TRBD1
V gene: TRBV5-1
clone size: -
J gene: TRBJ1-2

CDR3 DNA: TGTGCCAGCAGCTCTTACGGGACAGGGGGCAATGAGCAGTTCTTC
CDR3 protein: CASSSYGTGGNEQFF
D gene: TRBD1
V gene: TRBV5-5
clone size: -
J gene: TRBJ2-1

CDR3 DNA: TGTGCCAGCAGCTTCGGACAGGGATGGCAGCCCCAGCATTTT
CDR3 protein: CASSFGQGWQPQHF
D gene: TRBD1
V gene: TRBV7-2
clone size: few
J gene: TRBJ1-5

CDR3 DNA: TGTGCCAGCAGCACTTTACTCGGACAGGCATTTCTCACCGGGGAGCTGTTTTTT
CDR3 protein: CASSTLLGQAFLTGELFF
D gene: TRBD1
V gene: TRBV11-2
clone size: -
J gene: TRBJ2-2

CDR3 DNA: TGTGCCATCAGTGGTTCAATGAACACTGAAGCTTTCTTT
CDR3 protein: CAISGSMNTEAFF
D gene: -
V gene: TRBV10-3
clone size: once
J gene: TRBJ1-1

CDR3 DNA: TGTGCCAGCAGCGTAACTGGGAACACTGAAGCTTTCTTT
CDR3 protein: CASSVTGNTEAFF
D gene: -
V gene: TRBV9
clone size: once
J gene: TRBJ1-1

CDR3 DNA: TGTGCCAGCAGTTTATTTGTATCTGATACGCAGTATTTT
CDR3 protein: CASSLFVSDTQYF
D gene: -
V gene: TRBV12-3/TRBV12-4
clone size: -
J gene: TRBJ2-3

CDR3 DNA: TGTGCTACGGGAGGGGCAGGGGGTAGCACAGATACGCAGTATTTT
CDR3 protein: CATGGAGGSTDTQYF
D gene: -
V gene: TRBV7-8
clone size: -
J gene: TRBJ2-3

CDR3 DNA: TGTGCCAGCGGCAAGGGAGGGCATTTTGCAACTAATGAAAAACTGTTTTTT
CDR3 protein: CASGKGGHFATNEKLFF
D gene: -
V gene: TRBV27
clone size: -
J gene: TRBJ1-4

CDR3 DNA: TGTGCCAGCAGCTTGGATTTGTGGGCCAGGCTTAACACAGATACGCAGTATTTT
CDR3 protein: CASSLDLWARLNTDTQYF
D gene: -
V gene: TRBV5-6
clone size: -
J gene: TRBJ2-3

CDR3 DNA: TGTGCCAGCAGTTTGGGCGGGGGTCAGGGCAGAGCGGAAGCTTTCTTT
CDR3 protein: CASSLGGGQGRAEAFF
D gene: -
V gene: TRBV28
clone size: -
J gene: TRBJ1-1

CDR3 DNA: TGTGCCAGCAGCCAAGAGGGTCAGGGTCACGAAAAACTGTTTTTT
CDR3 protein: CASSQEGQGHEKLFF
D gene: -
V gene: TRBV4-2
clone size: -
J gene: TRBJ1-4

CDR3 DNA: TGCGCCAGCAGTGCGCCTGTTGTTAGCGGGGAAACTAACACCGGGGAGCTGTTTTTT
CDR3 protein: CASSAPVVSGETNTGELFF
D gene: TRBD2
V gene: TRBV10-2
clone size: -
J gene: TRBJ2-2

CDR3 DNA: TGTGCCAGTAGCAATATTGGGGGGACAGGACTGTATAGCAATCAGCCCCAGCATTTT
CDR3 protein: CASSNIGGTGLYSNQPQHF
D gene: TRBD1
V gene: TRBV19
clone size: -
J gene: TRBJ1-5

CDR3 DNA: TGTGCCAGCAGCTTACGGGCAGGGTTCGGAAACACCATATATTTT
CDR3 protein: CASSLRAGFGNTIYF
D gene: -
V gene: TRBV7-8
clone size: -
J gene: TRBJ1-3

CDR3 DNA: TGTGCCAGCAGCCCGGGACAGGGTCAGTCTAACTATGGCTACACCTTC
CDR3 protein: CASSPGQGQSNYGYTF
D gene: TRBD1
V gene: TRBV27
clone size: -
J gene: TRBJ1-2

CDR3 DNA: TGCGCCAGCAGTCTTAGCGGGACGGGTGAGCAGTTCTTC
CDR3 protein: CASSLSGTGEQFF
D gene: TRBD2
V gene: TRBV5-1
clone size: few
J gene: TRBJ2-1

CDR3 DNA: TGTGCCAGCCTTAGCGGGGGGCCAAACAATGAGCAGTTCTTC
CDR3 protein: CASLSGGPNNEQFF
D gene: TRBD2
V gene: TRBV6-5
clone size: -
J gene: TRBJ2-1

CDR3 DNA: TGTGCCAGTAGTATCCCAGGAAGAACTAATGAAAAACTGTTTTTT
CDR3 protein: CASSIPGRTNEKLFF
D gene: -
V gene: TRBV19
clone size: -
J gene: TRBJ1-4

CDR3 DNA: TGTGCCAGTAGATCCGGGACCATAGGGGGCGGTGAAGAGACCCAGTACTTC
CDR3 protein: CASRSGTIGGGEETQYF
D gene: TRBD1
V gene: TRBV19
clone size: -
J gene: TRBJ2-5

CDR3 DNA: TGTGCCAGCAGCCAAGTTGACGGGGTGAATGCTTTCTTT
CDR3 protein: CASSQVDGVNAFF
D gene: -
V gene: TRBV3-1/TRBV3-2
clone size: -
J gene: TRBJ1-1

CDR3 DNA: TGTGCCAGCAGCAATATCTACAATGAGCAGTTCTTC
CDR3 protein: CASSNIYNEQFF
D gene: -
V gene: TRBV3-1/TRBV3-2
clone size: -
J gene: TRBJ2-1

CDR3 DNA: TGTGCCAGCAGGGACAGGAGCAATCAGCCCCAGCATTTT
CDR3 protein: CASRDRSNQPQHF
D gene: TRBD1
V gene: TRBV2
clone size: -
J gene: TRBJ1-5

CDR3 DNA: TGTGCCAGCAGTTACTCGATCGGTAGGGCCGAGACAGGGGAAGAGACCCAGTACTTC
CDR3 protein: CASSYSIGRAETGEETQYF
D gene: TRBD1
V gene: TRBV6-2/TRBV6-3
clone size: -
J gene: TRBJ2-5

CDR3 DNA: TGTGCCAGCTCACCAGGGGGGGGTTCCTATAATTCACCCCTCCACTTT
CDR3 protein: CASSPGGGSYNSPLHF
D gene: -
V gene: TRBV18
clone size: once
J gene: TRBJ1-6

CDR3 DNA: TGTGCCAGCAGCTTAGGTCTTGGCGGGGGAGCACCTCTGTACTTC
CDR3 protein: CASSLGLGGGAPLYF
D gene: TRBD2
V gene: TRBV7-2
clone size: few
J gene: TRBJ2-7

CDR3 DNA: TGTGCCAGCAGCCCATCAATCGGACAGGTGGGCACTGAAGCTTTCTTT
CDR3 protein: CASSPSIGQVGTEAFF
D gene: TRBD1
V gene: TRBV7-2
clone size: -
J gene: TRBJ1-1

CDR3 DNA: TGTGCCAGCAGCCCACGACAGGGGGCTCGTAGTGGCTACACCTTC
CDR3 protein: CASSPRQGARSGYTF
D gene: TRBD1
V gene: TRBV6-5
clone size: few
J gene: TRBJ1-2

CDR3 DNA: TGTGCCAGCACTCGAACGGGGACTGAAGCTTTCTTT
CDR3 protein: CASTRTGTEAFF
D gene: -
V gene: TRBV5-4
clone size: -
J gene: TRBJ1-1

CDR3 DNA: TGTGCCAGCTCACCAGTTTATCTGCAGGGGGACACCGGGGAGCTGTTTTTT
CDR3 protein: CASSPVYLQGDTGELFF
D gene: TRBD1
V gene: TRBV18
clone size: -
J gene: TRBJ2-2

CDR3 DNA: TGCGCCAGCAGCCTGGGCACAGCAGATGAGCAGTTCTTC
CDR3 protein: CASSLGTADEQFF
D gene: -
V gene: TRBV4-3
clone size: few
J gene: TRBJ2-1

CDR3 DNA: TGTGCCAGCAGCTTGAGGGGTGACAGGGGATACAATGAGCAGTTCTTC
CDR3 protein: CASSLRGDRGYNEQFF
D gene: TRBD1
V gene: TRBV11-1
clone size: -
J gene: TRBJ2-1

CDR3 DNA: TGTGCCAGCAGCGCTGACAGACCCGGGGGCACCGGGGAGCTGTTTTTT
CDR3 protein: CASSADRPGGTGELFF
D gene: -
V gene: TRBV5-4
clone size: -
J gene: TRBJ2-2